This TCR beta chain was sequenced in a study of T cells after yellow fever vaccination. Study-wide points: Abundant clonotypes from the bulk population could have been carried over as contaminants into FACS-sorted repertoires. Detected again after the booster were most primary-vaccination clones, at roughly 95% CD4 and roughly 88% CD8.

Synthesis of TCR cDNA relied on 5'RACE template switching, which attached a universal primer site and UMIs. Each CDR3 protein is one row after TCRdb ran MiXCR on the 5' RACE reads. The sample yields some 290,000 distinct CDR3 sequences, over 8.5% seen once. Only one count was recorded for this clonotype. Its target is unknown. Germline V gene lookup returns CDR1 LGHNT and CDR2 FRNRAP. Unmatched junction bases numbered 14, after V lost 4 bases and J lost 6 bases. This CDR3 region has 16 residues. This clonotype originated in a man aged 18 to 30 who received the YFV17D yellow fever vaccine. The J gene is TRBJ1-1, the V gene TRBV12-5; 7 positions agree with TRBD1. The material was CD4+ T cells sorted from PBMCs, obtained 45 days after the yellow fever booster vaccination. The CDR3 protein is CASGSITGDRPAEAFF. DNA for the CDR3: TGTGCTAGTGGTTCGATCACAGGGGACCGGCCCGCTGAAGCTTTCTTT.